This TCR beta chain was found in a study of blood T cell repertoires in COVID-19. Study in general: Both acute and convalescent COVID-19 samples were obtained from the United States, Italy and Spain.

Profiled with immunoSEQ multiplex PCR; TCRdb holds only in-frame clones, not every one. The profile shows about 29,000 clones, 84% of them singletons. The clonotype comes from a man at least 80 years old with active COVID-19. Sequencing was carried out using peripheral blood.

CDR3 protein: CASARQLSGNTIYF. The CDR3 DNA reads as TGTGCCAGCGCGAGACAGCTCTCTGGAAACACCATATATTTT. The chain carries TRBV6-6 and TRBJ1-3, with D perhaps TRBD1 (5 bases). V was trimmed by 8 bases and J by 0 bases, leaving 11 bases between them. CDR1 and CDR2 (germline): MNHNY, SVGAGI (reference sequence). This CDR3 comprises 14 residues.